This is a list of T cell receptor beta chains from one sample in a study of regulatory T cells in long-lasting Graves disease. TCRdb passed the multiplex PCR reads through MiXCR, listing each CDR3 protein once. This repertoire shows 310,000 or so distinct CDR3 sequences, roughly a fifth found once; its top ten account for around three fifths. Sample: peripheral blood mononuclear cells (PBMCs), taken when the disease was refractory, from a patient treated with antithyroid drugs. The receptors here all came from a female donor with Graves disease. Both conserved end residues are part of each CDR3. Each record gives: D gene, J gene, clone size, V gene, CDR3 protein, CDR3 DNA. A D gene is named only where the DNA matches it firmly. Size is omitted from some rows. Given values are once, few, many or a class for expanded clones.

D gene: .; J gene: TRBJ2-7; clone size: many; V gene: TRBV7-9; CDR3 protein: CASSLALELGSSYEQYF; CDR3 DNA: TGTGCCAGCAGCTTAGCCCTCGAGTTGGGAAGCTCCTACGAGCAGTACTTC
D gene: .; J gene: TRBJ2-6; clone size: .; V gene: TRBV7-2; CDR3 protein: CASSLELGSGANVLTF; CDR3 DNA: TGTGCCAGCAGCTTAGAACTGGGCTCTGGGGCCAACGTCCTGACTTTC
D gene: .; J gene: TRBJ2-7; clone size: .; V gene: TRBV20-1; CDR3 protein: CSATTGAYEQYF; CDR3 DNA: TGCAGTGCGACAACCGGAGCTTACGAGCAGTACTTC
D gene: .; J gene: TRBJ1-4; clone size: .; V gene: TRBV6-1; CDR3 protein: CASGGMGTNEKLFF; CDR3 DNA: TGTGCCAGCGGAGGGATGGGGACTAATGAAAAACTGTTTTTT
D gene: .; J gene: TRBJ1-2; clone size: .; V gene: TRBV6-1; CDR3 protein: CASATSNYGYTF; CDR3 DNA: TGTGCCAGCGCCACTTCTAACTATGGCTACACCTTC
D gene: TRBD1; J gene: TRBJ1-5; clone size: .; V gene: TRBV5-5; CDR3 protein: CASSLAWTGGAGQPQHF; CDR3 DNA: TGTGCCAGCAGCTTGGCGTGGACAGGGGGCGCAGGTCAGCCCCAGCATTTT
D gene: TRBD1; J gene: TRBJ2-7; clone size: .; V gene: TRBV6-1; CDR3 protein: CASSRGTGFAEQYF; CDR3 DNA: TGTGCCAGCAGTCGAGGGACAGGGTTTGCCGAGCAGTACTTC
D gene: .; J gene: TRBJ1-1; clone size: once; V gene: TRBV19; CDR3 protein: CASTLQGLNTEAFF; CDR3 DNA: TGTGCCAGTACCCTACAGGGCCTGAACACTGAAGCTTTCTTT
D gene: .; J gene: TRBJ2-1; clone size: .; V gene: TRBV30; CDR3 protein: CAWRGGNNEQFF; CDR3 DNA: TGTGCCTGGAGGGGCGGAAACAATGAGCAGTTCTTC
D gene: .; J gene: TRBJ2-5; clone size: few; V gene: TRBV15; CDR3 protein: CATSRDWETQYF; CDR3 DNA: TGTGCCACCAGCAGAGATTGGGAGACCCAGTACTTC
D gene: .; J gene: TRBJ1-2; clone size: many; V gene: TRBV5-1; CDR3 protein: CASSLSSVNYGYTF; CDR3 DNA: TGCGCCAGCAGCTTGAGTTCCGTTAACTATGGCTACACCTTC
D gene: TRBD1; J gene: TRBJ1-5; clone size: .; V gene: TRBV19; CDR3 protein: CASRRGQGGQPQHF; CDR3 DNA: TGTGCCAGTAGGAGGGGACAGGGGGGACAGCCCCAGCATTTT
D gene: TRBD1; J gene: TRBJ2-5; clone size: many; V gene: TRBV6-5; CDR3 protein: CASSYLTGGLQETQYF; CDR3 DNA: TGTGCCAGCAGTTACCTGACAGGGGGCCTCCAAGAGACCCAGTACTTC
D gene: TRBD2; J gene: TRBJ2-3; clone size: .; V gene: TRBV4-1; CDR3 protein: CASSLSGRFLGDTQYF; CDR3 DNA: TGCGCCAGCAGCCTTAGCGGGAGGTTCTTGGGAGATACGCAGTATTTT
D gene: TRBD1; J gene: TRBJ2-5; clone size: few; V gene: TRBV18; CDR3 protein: CASSVAGTVQETQYF; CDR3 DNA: TGTGCCAGCTCGGTCGCCGGGACAGTCCAAGAGACCCAGTACTTC
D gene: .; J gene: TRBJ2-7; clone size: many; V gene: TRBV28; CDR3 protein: CASTDPRGGDIDEQYF; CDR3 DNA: TGTGCCAGCACCGACCCAAGGGGGGGAGATATCGACGAGCAGTACTTC
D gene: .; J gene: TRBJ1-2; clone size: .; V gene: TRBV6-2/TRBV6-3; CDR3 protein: CASSYGGSYGYTF; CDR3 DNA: TGTGCCAGCAGTTACGGAGGGAGCTATGGCTACACCTTC
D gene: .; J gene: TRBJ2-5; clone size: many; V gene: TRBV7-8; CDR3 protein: CASSFGQTPRDTQYF; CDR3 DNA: TGTGCCAGCAGCTTCGGGCAAACTCCAAGAGATACCCAGTACTTC
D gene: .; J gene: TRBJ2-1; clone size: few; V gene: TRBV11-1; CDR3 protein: CASSPLSGRNEQFF; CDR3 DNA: TGTGCCAGCAGCCCCCTCAGCGGAAGAAATGAGCAGTTCTTC
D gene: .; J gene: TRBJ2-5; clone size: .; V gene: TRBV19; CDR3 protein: CASQTSGSETQYF; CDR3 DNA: TGTGCCAGCCAGACTAGTGGATCGGAGACCCAGTACTTC
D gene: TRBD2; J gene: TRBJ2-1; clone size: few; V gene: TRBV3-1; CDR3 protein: CASSQRHLAGAPEQFF; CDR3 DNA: TGTGCCAGCAGCCAAAGGCACCTAGCGGGAGCCCCTGAGCAGTTCTTC
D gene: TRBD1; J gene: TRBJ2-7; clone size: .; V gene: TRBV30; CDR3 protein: CAGLTGSSYEQYF; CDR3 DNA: TGTGCCGGCCTGACAGGGTCTTCGTACGAGCAGTACTTC
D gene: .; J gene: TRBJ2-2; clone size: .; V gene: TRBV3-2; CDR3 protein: CANNGGTGELFF; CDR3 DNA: TGTGCCAACAACGGGGGCACCGGGGAGCTGTTTTTT
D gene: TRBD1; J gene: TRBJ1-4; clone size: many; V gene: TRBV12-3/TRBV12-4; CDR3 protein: CASSDTGERNEKLFF; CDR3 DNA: TGTGCCAGCAGTGACACAGGGGAACGTAATGAAAAACTGTTTTTT
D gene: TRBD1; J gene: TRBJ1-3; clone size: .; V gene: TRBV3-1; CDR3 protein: CASRRQGGGNTIYF; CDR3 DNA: TGTGCCAGCAGGCGACAGGGAGGCGGAAACACCATATATTTT
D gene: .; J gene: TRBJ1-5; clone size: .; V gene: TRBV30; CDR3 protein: CAWNVRRPTDNQPQHF; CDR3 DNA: TGTGCCTGGAATGTACGGAGACCGACAGACAATCAGCCCCAGCATTTT
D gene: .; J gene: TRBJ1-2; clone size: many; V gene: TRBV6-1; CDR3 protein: CATTRVGDGYTF; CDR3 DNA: TGTGCCACCACTCGAGTAGGGGATGGCTACACCTTC
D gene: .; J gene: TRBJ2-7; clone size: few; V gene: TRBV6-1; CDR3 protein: CASRLHEVSYEQYF; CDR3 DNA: TGTGCCAGCAGACTACACGAAGTCTCCTACGAGCAGTACTTC
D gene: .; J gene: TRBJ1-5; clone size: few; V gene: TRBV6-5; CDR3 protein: CASSYGRDQPQHF; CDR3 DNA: TGTGCCAGCAGTTACGGCAGGGATCAGCCCCAGCATTTT
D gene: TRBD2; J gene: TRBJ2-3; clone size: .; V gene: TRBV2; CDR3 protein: CASSDSLAGTDTQYF; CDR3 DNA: TGTGCCAGCAGTGATTCACTAGCGGGCACAGATACGCAGTATTTT
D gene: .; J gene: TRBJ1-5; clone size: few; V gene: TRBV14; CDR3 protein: CASSQASGLPQHF; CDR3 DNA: TGTGCCAGCAGCCAAGCCTCAGGGTTGCCCCAGCATTTT
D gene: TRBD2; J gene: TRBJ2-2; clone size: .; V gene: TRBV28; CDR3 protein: CASSTGTRVNANTGELFF; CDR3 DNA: TGTGCCAGCAGTACAGGGACTAGAGTCAACGCGAACACCGGGGAGCTGTTTTTT
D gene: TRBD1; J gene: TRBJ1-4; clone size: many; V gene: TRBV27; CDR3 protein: CASSSRGDEKLFF; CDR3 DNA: TGTGCCAGCAGTTCCAGGGGGGATGAAAAACTGTTTTTT
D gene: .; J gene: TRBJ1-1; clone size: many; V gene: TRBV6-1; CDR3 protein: CASSEETLNTEAFF; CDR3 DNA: TGTGCCAGCAGTGAGGAGACATTGAACACTGAAGCTTTCTTT
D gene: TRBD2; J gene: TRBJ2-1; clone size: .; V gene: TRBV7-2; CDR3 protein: CASSFIRREGPGSSYNEQFF; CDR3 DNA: TGTGCCAGCAGCTTTATCAGGCGGGAGGGCCCAGGTAGTTCCTACAATGAGCAGTTCTTC
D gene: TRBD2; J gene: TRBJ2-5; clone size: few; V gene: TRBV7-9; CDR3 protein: CASSLGAGGSRETQYF; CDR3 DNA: TGTGCCAGCAGCTTAGGGGCGGGAGGCTCCCGGGAGACCCAGTACTTC
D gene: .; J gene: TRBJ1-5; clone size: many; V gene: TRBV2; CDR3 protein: CASSPPNQPQHF; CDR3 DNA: TGTGCCAGCAGTCCACCCAATCAGCCCCAGCATTTT
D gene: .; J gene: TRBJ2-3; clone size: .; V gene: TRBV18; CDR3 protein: CASSPPFRSEADTQYF; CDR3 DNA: TGTGCCAGCTCACCACCGTTCCGGAGCGAGGCAGATACGCAGTATTTT
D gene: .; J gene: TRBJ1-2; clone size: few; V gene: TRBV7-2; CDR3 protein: CASSLSRQGDGYTF; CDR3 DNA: TGTGCCAGCAGCCTAAGCCGCCAGGGTGATGGCTACACCTTC
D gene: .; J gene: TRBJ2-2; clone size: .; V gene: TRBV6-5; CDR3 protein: CASSYSTAGSEAGELFF; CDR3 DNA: TGTGCCAGCAGTTACTCGACCGCAGGGTCGGAGGCCGGGGAGCTGTTTTTT
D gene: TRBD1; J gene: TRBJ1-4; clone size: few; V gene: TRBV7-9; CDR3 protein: CASSQGALDEKLFF; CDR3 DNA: TGTGCCAGCAGTCAGGGGGCATTAGATGAAAAACTGTTTTTT
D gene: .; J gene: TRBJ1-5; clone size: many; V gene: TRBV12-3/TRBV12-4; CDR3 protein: CASSSQAVVNQPQHF; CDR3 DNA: TGTGCCAGCAGTAGCCAGGCGGTGGTCAATCAGCCCCAGCATTTT
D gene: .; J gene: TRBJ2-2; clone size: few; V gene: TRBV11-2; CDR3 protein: CASSSWGTGELFF; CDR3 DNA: TGTGCCAGCAGCTCTTGGGGCACCGGGGAGCTGTTTTTT
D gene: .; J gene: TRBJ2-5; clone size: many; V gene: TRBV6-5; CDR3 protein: CASSYSNREGETQYF; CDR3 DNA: TGTGCCAGCAGTTACTCGAACAGGGAAGGAGAGACCCAGTACTTC
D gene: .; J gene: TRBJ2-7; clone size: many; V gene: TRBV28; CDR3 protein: CASSAVGGDSYEQYF; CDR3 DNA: TGTGCCAGCAGTGCGGTCGGCGGCGACTCCTACGAGCAGTACTTC
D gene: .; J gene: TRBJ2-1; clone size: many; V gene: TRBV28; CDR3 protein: CASSLWWAPNYNEQFF; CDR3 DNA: TGTGCCAGCAGTTTATGGTGGGCTCCCAATTACAATGAGCAGTTCTTC
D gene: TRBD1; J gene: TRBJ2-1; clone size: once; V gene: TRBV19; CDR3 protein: CASSMGQGGNEQFF; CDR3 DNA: TGTGCCAGTAGTATGGGACAGGGAGGCAATGAGCAGTTCTTC
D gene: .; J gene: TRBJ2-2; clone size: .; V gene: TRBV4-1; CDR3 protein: CASSLQDPMNTGELFF; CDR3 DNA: TGCGCCAGCAGCCTACAGGACCCGATGAACACCGGGGAGCTGTTTTTT
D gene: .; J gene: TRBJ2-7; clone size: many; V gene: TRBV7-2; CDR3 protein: CASSLPDSYEQYF; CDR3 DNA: TGTGCCAGCAGCTTACCGGACTCCTACGAGCAGTACTTC
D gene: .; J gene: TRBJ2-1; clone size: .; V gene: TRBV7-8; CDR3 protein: CASRKGRLGDNEQFF; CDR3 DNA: TGTGCCAGCAGGAAAGGGAGGCTAGGGGACAATGAGCAGTTCTTC
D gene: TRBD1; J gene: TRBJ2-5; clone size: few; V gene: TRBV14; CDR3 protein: CASSRGTGRQETQYF; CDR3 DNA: TGTGCCAGCAGCCGAGGGACAGGACGACAAGAGACCCAGTACTTC
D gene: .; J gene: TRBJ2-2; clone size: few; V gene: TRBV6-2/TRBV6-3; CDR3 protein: CASSYSLNTGELFF; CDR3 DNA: TGTGCCAGCAGTTACAGTCTGAACACCGGGGAGCTGTTTTTT
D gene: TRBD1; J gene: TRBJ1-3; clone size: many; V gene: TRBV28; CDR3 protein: CASSDPQTGEVNTIYF; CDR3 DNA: TGTGCCAGCAGCGACCCCCAAACAGGGGAGGTGAACACCATATATTTT
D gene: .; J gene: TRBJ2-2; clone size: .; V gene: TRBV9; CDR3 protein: CASSVEGRAGELFF; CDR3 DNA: TGTGCCAGCAGCGTAGAGGGAAGGGCAGGGGAGCTGTTTTTT
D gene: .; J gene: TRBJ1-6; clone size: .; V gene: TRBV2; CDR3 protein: CAAQGPPNSPLHF; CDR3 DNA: TGTGCCGCGCAGGGACCCCCTAATTCACCCCTCCACTTT